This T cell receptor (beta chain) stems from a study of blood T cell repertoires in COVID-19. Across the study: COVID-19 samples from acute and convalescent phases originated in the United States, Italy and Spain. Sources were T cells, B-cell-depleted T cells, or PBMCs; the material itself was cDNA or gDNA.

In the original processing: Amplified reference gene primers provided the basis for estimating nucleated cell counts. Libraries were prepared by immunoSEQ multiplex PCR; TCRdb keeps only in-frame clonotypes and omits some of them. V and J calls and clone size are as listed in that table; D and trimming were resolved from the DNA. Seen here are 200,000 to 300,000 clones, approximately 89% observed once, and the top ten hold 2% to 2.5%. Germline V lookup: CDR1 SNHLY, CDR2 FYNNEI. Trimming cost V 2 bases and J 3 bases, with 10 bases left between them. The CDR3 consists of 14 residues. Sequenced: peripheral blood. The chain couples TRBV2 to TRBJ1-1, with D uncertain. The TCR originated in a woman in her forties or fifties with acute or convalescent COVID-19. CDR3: CASSESGIYTEAFF. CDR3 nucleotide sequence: TGTGCCAGCAGTGAATCGGGTATTTACACTGAAGCTTTCTTT. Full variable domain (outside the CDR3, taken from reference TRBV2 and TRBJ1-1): EPEVTQTPSHQVTQMGQEVILRCVPISNHLYFYWYRQILGQKVEFLVSFYNNEISEKSEIFDDQFSVERPDGSNFTLKIRSTKLEDSAMYFCASSESGIYTEAFFGQGTRLTVV.